This T cell receptor beta chain appears in the sequencing data of a study of response to subunit inactivated influenza vaccine. General study findings and limits: A suggestion made by the authors is that each seasonal influenza vaccination recruits few new T cells.

Points on this clonotype: Its antigen is unidentified.

Germline V gene sequence: CDR1 DFQATT, CDR2 SNEGSKA (reference sequence). The CDR3 totals 14 residues. Using its own MiXCR run on the RT-PCR reads, TCRdb lists one record per CDR3 protein. The table lists roughly 760,000 distinct CDR3 sequences, less than 25% of them singletons. The rearrangement links TRBV20-1 to TRBJ2-7; TRBD1 might be the D (6 bases). The clonotype was recovered from a man aged 50-60 years who received an inactivated influenza vaccine. Sequenced material: PBMCs from blood, taken around 5 days after vaccination. The CDR3 is CSPYPDRSSYEQYF. The CDR3 DNA reads as TGCAGCCCCTATCCCGACAGGAGCTCCTACGAGCAGTACTTC.